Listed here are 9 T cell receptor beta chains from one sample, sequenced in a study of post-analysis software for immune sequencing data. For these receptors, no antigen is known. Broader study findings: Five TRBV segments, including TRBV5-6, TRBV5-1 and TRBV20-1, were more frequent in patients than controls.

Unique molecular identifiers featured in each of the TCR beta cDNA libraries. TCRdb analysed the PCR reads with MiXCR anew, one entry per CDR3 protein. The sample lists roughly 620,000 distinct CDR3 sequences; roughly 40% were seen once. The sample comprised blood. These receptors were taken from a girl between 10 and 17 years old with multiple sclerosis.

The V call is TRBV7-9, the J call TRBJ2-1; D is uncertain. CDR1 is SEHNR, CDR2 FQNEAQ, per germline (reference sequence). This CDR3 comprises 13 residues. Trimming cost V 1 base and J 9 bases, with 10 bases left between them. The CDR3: CASSLGESGEQFF. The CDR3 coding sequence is TGTGCCAGCAGCTTAGGGGAATCCGGTGAGCAGTTCTTC. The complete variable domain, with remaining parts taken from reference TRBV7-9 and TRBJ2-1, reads DTGVSQNPRHKITKRGQNVTFRCDPISEHNRLYWYRQTLGQGPEFLTYFQNEAQLEKSRLLSDRFSAERPKGSFSTLEIQRTEQGDSAMYLCASSLGESGEQFFGPGTRLTVL.

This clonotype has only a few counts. The chain's CDR3 is CASSHFLAGGPPPGNEQFF. The CDR3 nucleotides are TGCGCCAGCAGCCATTTTCTAGCGGGTGGTCCCCCTCCCGGCAATGAGCAGTTCTTC. The chain uses TRBV4-1 and TRBJ2-1, with TRBD2 matching over 8 bases. Per germline, CDR1 MGHRA and CDR2 YSYEKL. Losses at the gene ends were 3 bases for V and 6 bases for J; bases not matched to a gene: 19. The CDR3 runs to 19 residues.

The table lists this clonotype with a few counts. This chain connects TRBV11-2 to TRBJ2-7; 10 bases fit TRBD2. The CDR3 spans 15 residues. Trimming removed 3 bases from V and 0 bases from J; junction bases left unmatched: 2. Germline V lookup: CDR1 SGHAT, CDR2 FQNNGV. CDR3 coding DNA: TGTGCCAGCAGCTTGACTAGCGGGTTCTCCTACGAGCAGTACTTC. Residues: CASSLTSGFSYEQYF.

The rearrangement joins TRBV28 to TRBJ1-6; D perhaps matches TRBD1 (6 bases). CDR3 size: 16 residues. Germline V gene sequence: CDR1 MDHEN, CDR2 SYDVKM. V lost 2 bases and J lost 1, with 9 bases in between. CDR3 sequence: CASSLIQGSYNSPLHF. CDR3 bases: TGTGCCAGCAGTTTAATACAGGGATCCTATAATTCACCCCTCCACTTT. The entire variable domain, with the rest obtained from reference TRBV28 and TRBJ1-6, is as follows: DVKVTQSSRYLVKRTGEKVFLECVQDMDHENMFWYRQDPGLGLRLIYFSYDVKMKEKGDIPEGYSVSREKKERFSLILESASTNQTSMYLCASSLIQGSYNSPLHFGNGTRLTVT.

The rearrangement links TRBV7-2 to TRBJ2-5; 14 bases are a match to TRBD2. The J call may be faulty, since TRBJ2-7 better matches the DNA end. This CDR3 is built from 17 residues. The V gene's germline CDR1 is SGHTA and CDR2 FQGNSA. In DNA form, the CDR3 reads TGTGCCAGCAGCCCAAGGACTAGCGGGAGGACCCCCTACGAGCAGTACTTC. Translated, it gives CASSPRTSGRTPYEQYF.

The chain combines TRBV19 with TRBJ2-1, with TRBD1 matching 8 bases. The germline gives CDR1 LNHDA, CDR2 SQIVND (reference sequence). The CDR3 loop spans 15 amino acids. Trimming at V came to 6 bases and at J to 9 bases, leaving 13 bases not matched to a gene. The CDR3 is CASSPPDRADGEQFF. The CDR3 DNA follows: TGTGCCAGTAGCCCCCCGGACAGGGCGGACGGTGAGCAGTTCTTC.

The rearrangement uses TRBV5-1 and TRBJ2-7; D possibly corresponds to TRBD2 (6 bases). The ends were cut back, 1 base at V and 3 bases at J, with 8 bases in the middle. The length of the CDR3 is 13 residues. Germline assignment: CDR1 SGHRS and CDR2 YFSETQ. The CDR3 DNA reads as TGCGCCAGCAGCTTGTGGGGGGACTACGAGCAGTACTTC. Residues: CASSLWGDYEQYF.

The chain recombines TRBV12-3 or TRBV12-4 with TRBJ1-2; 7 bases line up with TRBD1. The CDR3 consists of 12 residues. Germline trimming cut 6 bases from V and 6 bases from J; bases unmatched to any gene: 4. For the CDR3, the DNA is TGTGCCAGCAGCCAAGACAGGGATGGCTACACCTTC. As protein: CASSQDRDGYTF.

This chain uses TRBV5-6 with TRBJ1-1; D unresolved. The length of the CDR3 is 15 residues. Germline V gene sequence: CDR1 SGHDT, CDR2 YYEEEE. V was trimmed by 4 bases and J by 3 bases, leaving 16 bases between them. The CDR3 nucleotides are TGTGCCAGCAGCCCCCTTCATGTGGGGTACACTGAAGCTTTCTTT. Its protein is CASSPLHVGYTEAFF.